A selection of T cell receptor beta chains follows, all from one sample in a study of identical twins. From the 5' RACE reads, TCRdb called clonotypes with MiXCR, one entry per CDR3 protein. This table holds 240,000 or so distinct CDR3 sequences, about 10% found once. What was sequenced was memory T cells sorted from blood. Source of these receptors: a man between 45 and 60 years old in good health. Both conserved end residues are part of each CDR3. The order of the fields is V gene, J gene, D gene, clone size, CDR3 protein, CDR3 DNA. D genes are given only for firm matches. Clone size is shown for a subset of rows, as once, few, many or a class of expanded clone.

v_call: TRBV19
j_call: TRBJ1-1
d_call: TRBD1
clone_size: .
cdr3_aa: CASSPRQGSTEAFF
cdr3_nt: TGTGCCAGTAGCCCCCGACAGGGTTCCACTGAAGCTTTCTTT

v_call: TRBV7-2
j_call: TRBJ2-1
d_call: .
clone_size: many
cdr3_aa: CASSWDQAREQFF
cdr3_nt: TGTGCCAGCAGCTGGGACCAAGCAAGGGAGCAGTTCTTC

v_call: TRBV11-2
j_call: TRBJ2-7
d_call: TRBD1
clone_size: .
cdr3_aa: CASSQGQGATLGFNEQYF
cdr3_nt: TGTGCCAGCAGCCAGGGACAGGGGGCTACGCTAGGGTTTAACGAGCAGTACTTC

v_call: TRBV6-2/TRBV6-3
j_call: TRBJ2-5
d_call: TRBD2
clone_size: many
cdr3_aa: CASSYSREVETQYF
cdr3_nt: TGTGCCAGCAGTTACTCGCGGGAGGTAGAGACCCAGTACTTC

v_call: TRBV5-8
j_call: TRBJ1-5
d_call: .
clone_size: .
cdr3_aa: CASSLDRLGFQPQHF
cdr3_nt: TGTGCCAGCAGCTTAGACAGGTTAGGATTTCAGCCCCAGCATTTT

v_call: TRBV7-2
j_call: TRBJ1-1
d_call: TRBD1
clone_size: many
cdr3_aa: CASSLVVGQGSKAFF
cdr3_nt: TGTGCCAGCAGCTTAGTAGTGGGACAGGGTTCTAAAGCTTTCTTT

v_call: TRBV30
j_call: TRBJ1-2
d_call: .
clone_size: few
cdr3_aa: CAWSHRGENYGYTF
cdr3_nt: TGTGCCTGGAGTCATCGGGGGGAGAACTATGGCTACACCTTC

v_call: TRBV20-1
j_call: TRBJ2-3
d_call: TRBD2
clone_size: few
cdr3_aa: CSAPTSGAYPQYF
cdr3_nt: TGCAGTGCCCCTACTAGCGGGGCTTACCCACAGTATTTT

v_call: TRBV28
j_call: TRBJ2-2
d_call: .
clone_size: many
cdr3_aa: CASSLRGVRTGELFF
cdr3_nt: TGTGCCAGCAGCCTAAGGGGGGTTCGCACCGGGGAGCTGTTTTTT

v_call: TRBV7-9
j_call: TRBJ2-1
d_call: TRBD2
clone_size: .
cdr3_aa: CASSLVRSSGGNEQFF
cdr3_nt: TGTGCCAGCAGCTTAGTCCGATCTAGCGGTGGGAATGAGCAGTTCTTC

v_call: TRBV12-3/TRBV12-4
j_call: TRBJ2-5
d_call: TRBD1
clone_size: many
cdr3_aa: CASAYRGEETQYF
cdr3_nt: TGTGCCAGCGCCTACAGGGGCGAAGAGACCCAGTACTTC

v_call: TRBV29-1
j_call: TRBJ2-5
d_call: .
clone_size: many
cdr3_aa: CSAEGVFGGRSQYF
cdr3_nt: TGCAGCGCCGAAGGGGTTTTCGGGGGGCGTAGCCAGTACTTC

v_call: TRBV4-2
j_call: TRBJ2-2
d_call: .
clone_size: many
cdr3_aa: CASSQEVWGRAGELFF
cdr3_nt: TGTGCCAGCAGCCAAGAAGTCTGGGGTCGGGCCGGGGAGCTGTTTTTT

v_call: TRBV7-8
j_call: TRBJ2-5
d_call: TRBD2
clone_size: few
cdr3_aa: CASSLVRLAGGKETQYF
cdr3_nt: TGTGCCAGCAGCTTAGTCAGGCTAGCGGGAGGGAAAGAGACCCAGTACTTC

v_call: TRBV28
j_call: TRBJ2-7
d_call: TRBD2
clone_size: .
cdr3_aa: CASRLAGYSYEQYF
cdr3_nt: TGTGCCAGCAGGTTAGCGGGCTACTCCTACGAGCAGTACTTC

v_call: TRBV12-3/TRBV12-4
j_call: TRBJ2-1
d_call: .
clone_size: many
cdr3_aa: CASTQGRGHNEQFF
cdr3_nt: TGTGCCAGCACCCAGGGGCGGGGCCACAATGAGCAGTTCTTC

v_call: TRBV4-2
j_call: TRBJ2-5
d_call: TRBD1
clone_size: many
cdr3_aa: CASSIQWTGHQETQYF
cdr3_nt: TGTGCCAGCAGCATCCAATGGACAGGACACCAAGAGACCCAGTACTTC

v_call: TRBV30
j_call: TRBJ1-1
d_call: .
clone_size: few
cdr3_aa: CAWRVDWGNTEAFF
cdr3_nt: TGTGCCTGGAGGGTGGATTGGGGGAACACTGAAGCTTTCTTT

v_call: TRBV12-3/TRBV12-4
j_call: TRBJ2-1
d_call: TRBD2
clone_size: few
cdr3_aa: CASSSGTSGHLTYNEQFF
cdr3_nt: TGTGCCAGCAGTTCCGGGACTAGCGGCCACCTTACCTACAATGAGCAGTTCTTC

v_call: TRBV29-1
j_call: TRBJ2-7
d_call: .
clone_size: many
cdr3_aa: CSVGYSSYEQYF
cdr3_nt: TGCAGCGTTGGGTACAGCTCCTACGAGCAGTACTTC

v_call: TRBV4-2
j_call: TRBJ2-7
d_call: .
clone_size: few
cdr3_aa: CASRPSSPYEEQYF
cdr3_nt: TGTGCCAGCAGGCCTAGCAGCCCCTACGAGGAGCAGTACTTC

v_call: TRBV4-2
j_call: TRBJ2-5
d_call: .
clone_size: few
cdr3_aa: CASRMETQYF
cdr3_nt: TGTGCCAGCAGAATGGAGACCCAGTACTTC

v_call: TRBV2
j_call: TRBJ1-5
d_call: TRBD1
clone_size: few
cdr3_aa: CASGTGLSNQPQHF
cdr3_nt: TGTGCCAGCGGGACAGGGCTTAGCAATCAGCCCCAGCATTTT

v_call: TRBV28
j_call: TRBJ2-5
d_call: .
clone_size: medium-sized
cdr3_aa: CASSLEGGGFQETQYF
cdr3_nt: TGTGCCAGCAGTTTAGAGGGAGGAGGCTTCCAAGAGACCCAGTACTTC

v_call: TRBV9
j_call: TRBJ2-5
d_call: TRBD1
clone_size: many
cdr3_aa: CASSVQGTGGQETQYF
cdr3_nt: TGTGCCAGCAGCGTACAGGGGACAGGGGGCCAAGAGACCCAGTACTTC

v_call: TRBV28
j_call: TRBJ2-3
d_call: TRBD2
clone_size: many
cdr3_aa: CASSLPRGGPSTDTQYF
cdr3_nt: TGTGCCAGCAGTTTACCCCGGGGGGGTCCTAGCACAGATACGCAGTATTTT

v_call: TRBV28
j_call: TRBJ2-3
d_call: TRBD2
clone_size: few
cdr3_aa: CASPPWSLAGVADTQYF
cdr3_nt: TGTGCCAGCCCCCCCTGGTCCCTAGCGGGAGTAGCAGATACGCAGTATTTT

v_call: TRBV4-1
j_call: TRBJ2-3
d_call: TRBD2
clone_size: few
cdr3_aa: CASSQVAGGTDTQYF
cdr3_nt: TGCGCCAGCAGCCAAGTAGCGGGGGGCACAGATACGCAGTATTTT

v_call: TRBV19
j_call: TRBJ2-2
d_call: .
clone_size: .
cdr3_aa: CAPLRTGELFF
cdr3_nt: TGTGCCCCCCTCCGAACCGGGGAGCTGTTTTTT

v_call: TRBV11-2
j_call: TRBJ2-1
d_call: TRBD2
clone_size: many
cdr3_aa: CASSLMGGLAGGPQFF
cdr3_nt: TGTGCCAGCAGCTTAATGGGTGGGCTAGCGGGAGGGCCCCAGTTCTTC

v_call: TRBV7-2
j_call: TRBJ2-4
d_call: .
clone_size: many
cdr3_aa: CASSLPGGASKNIQYF
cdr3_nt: TGTGCCAGCAGCTTACCGGGGGGCGCGTCCAAAAACATTCAGTACTTC